The 15 T cell receptor beta chains listed next were all sequenced from one sample in a study of T cell repertoires in cytomegalovirus infection. For these TCRs, the target antigens are not known. TCRdb called the reads again in MiXCR, with one record for every CDR3 protein. The data show some 220,000 distinct CDR3 sequences, less than 50% seen once. This specimen was CD8+ T cells from cultured PBMCs, taken from culture after CMV antigen stimulation. The receptors shown here come from a human donor in good health (CMV status not recorded). Some clones in this sample may be carry-over from other donors' samples.

This clonotype was counted once. This rearrangement joins TRBV25-1 to TRBJ2-7; 8 bases align to TRBD1. The germline V gene has CDR1 MGHDK and CDR2 SYGVNS. The CDR3 contains 15 residues. The junction had 10 bases not matched to a gene; V was cut back by 3 bases and J by 6 bases. The CDR3 DNA follows: TGTGCCAGCAGTGATCCGACAGGGGTGTCCAGCGAGCAGTACTTC. This gives the protein CASSDPTGVSSEQYF.

In DNA form, the CDR3 reads TGTGCCAGCAGCTCCTGGGCCTCGGGCTACGAGCAGTACTTC. This gives the protein CASSSWASGYEQYF. The J gene is TRBJ2-7, the V gene TRBV7-6, with D uncertain. Deletions cut 4 bases from V and 3 bases from J, with 13 bases between. Looked up from germline, CDR1 is SGHVS and CDR2 is FNYEAQ. This CDR3 spans 14 amino acids.

This clonotype came up a few times. CDR3 region: CSARDLASGRRQYF. The CDR3 coding sequence is TGCAGTGCTAGAGATCTGGCTAGCGGGAGAAGGCAGTATTTT. The chain employs TRBV20-1 and TRBJ2-3, with 10 bases fitting TRBD2. Trimming removed 0 bases from V and 11 bases from J; junction bases left unmatched: 8. There are 14 residues in the CDR3. CDR1 DFQATT and CDR2 SNEGSKA come from the germline V gene (reference sequence).

The chain has TRBV27 and TRBJ2-2; the D gene is possibly TRBD1 (6 bases). Trimming took off 0 bases at V and 6 bases at J, with 11 bases between the two ends. Germline loops: CDR1 MNHEY, CDR2 SMNVEV (reference sequence). The CDR3 extends over 15 amino acids. CDR3 amino acids: CASSLSWGRSGELFF. CDR3 in DNA: TGTGCCAGCAGTTTATCCTGGGGGCGATCCGGGGAGCTGTTTTTT.

The V gene is TRBV28, the J gene TRBJ2-5; D is uncertain. Germline CDR1 and CDR2: MDHEN and SYDVKM. The V end was cut by 7 bases, the J end by 0 bases, with 12 bases between. The CDR3 loop spans 14 amino acids. This CDR3 is CASNPRVNQETQYF. Written as DNA, the CDR3 is TGTGCCAGCAACCCCCGGGTAAACCAAGAGACCCAGTACTTC.

The chain uses TRBV27 and TRBJ2-2; perhaps TRBD2 as D (6 bases). This CDR3 is 15 amino acids long. CDR1 MNHEY and CDR2 SMNVEV come from the germline V gene (reference sequence). Trimming removed 3 bases at V and 6 bases at J, with 14 bases between. The DNA for the CDR3 is TGTGCCAGCAGTTTTGGGCAGGGCGGGGCCGGGGAGCTGTTTTTT. It codes for CASSFGQGGAGELFF.

This rearrangement joins TRBV7-6 to TRBJ2-2, with D possibly TRBD1 on 5 matching bases. CDR3 length: 17 residues. Trimming took 4 bases from V and 3 from J, leaving 18 bases between them. The germline V gene encodes CDR1 SGHVS and CDR2 FNYEAQ. CDR3 amino acids: CASSSRERTGDTGELFF. The CDR3 DNA follows: TGTGCCAGCAGCTCCAGAGAACGAACAGGAGACACCGGGGAGCTGTTTTTT.

V gene TRBV6-1 combines with J gene TRBJ1-5; D remains ambiguous. There are 15 residues in the CDR3. Trimming cost V 1 base and J 0 bases, with 7 bases left between them. Germline loops: CDR1 MNHNS, CDR2 SASEGT. The CDR3 DNA reads TGTGCCAGCAGTGAAGAGGTTTCTAGCAATCAGCCCCAGCATTTT. Translation gives CASSEEVSSNQPQHF.

V usage is TRBV6-6 and J usage is TRBJ1-1, with D tentatively TRBD1 (6 bases). Germline V gene lookup returns CDR1 MNHNY and CDR2 SVGAGI (reference sequence). The CDR3 runs to 15 residues. Trimming left V 6 bases short and J 1 base short, with 15 bases between. The DNA for the CDR3 is TGTGCCAGCAGCCCAGGGGCCCTCGCGAACACTGAAGCTTTCTTT. Amino acid sequence: CASSPGALANTEAFF.

The chain recombines TRBV20-1 with TRBJ2-1, with D perhaps being TRBD1 or TRBD2 (6 bases each). This CDR3 has 14 residues. V was trimmed by 1 base and J by 3 bases, leaving 10 bases between them. Germline loops: CDR1 DFQATT, CDR2 SNEGSKA (reference sequence). CDR3 DNA sequence: TGCAGTGCTAGAGGAGAGGGGGGCTACAATGAGCAGTTCTTC. Translated: CSARGEGGYNEQFF.

The rearrangement joins TRBV7-9 to TRBJ2-1; weak D call: TRBD2 (5 bases). The CDR3 totals 13 residues. Germline V gene data show CDR1 as SEHNR and CDR2 as FQNEAQ (reference sequence). The V end was cut by 5 bases, the J end by 7 bases, with 12 bases between. The CDR3 coding sequence is TGTGCCAGCAGCCAAACTAGAAGGAATGAGCAGTTCTTC. It codes for CASSQTRRNEQFF.

This clonotype was picked up many times. The J gene is TRBJ1-3, the V gene TRBV7-2; no clear D gene. V was shortened by 1 base and J by 2 bases, with 6 bases between the two germline ends. CDR3 length: 14 amino acids. Per the germline V gene, CDR1 is SGHTA and CDR2 is FQGNSA. The CDR3 sequence is CASSLGTPGNTIYF. In DNA form, the CDR3 reads TGTGCCAGCAGCTTAGGCACCCCTGGAAACACCATATATTTT.

The chain joins TRBV7-3 to TRBJ2-3; 9 bases line up with TRBD2. Trimming at V came to 1 base and at J to 2 bases, leaving 7 bases not matched to a gene. This CDR3 comprises 17 residues. Per the germline V gene, CDR1 is SGHTA and CDR2 is FQGTGA. The DNA for the CDR3 is TGTGCCAGCAGCTTAATCCCTAGCGGGAAGAACACAGATACGCAGTATTTT. The encoded protein is CASSLIPSGKNTDTQYF.

This chain uses TRBV6-4 with TRBJ2-3, with D tentatively TRBD1 (6 bases). The CDR3 sequence is 17 residues long. Trimming stripped 5 bases from V and 1 base from J, with 19 bases between. CDR1 and CDR2 (germline): MRHNA, SNTAGT. The CDR3 here is CASSPTVGAIGTDTQYF. The CDR3 DNA follows: TGTGCCAGCAGTCCCACGGTGGGGGCAATAGGCACAGATACGCAGTATTTT.

Concerning this clonotype: Relative to the germline gene, one junction end is altered; a read error may explain this. J is TRBJ2-7 and V is TRBV6-6, with D perhaps TRBD1 or TRBD2 (6 bases each). This CDR3 spans 15 amino acids. CDR1 is MNHNY and CDR2 is SVGAGI in the germline V gene (reference sequence). CDR3 sequence (DNA): TGTGCCAGAAGTTACAGGGAGGAAGTGCTCCTCGAGCAGTACTTC. Protein product: CARSYREEVLLEQYF.